The 20 T cell receptor beta chains reported below all come from one sample, sequenced in a study of CD8 T cells in Susac syndrome. The RNA, about 0.45 to 1 ug, was put through reverse transcription using random hexamers. TCRdb itself ran the immunoSEQ multiplex PCR reads through MiXCR, one entry per CDR3 protein. The profile shows approximately 130,000 distinct CDR3 sequences, about 90% of them singletons. What was sequenced was CD8+ T cells from PBMCs. Receptors originate from a human donor with multiple sclerosis.

V gene TRBV14 combines with J gene TRBJ2-5, with 7 bases lining up with TRBD2. Per germline, CDR1 SGHDN and CDR2 FVKESK. J was trimmed by 1 base and V by 3 bases; bases with no gene match: 11. The CDR3 is 17 amino acids. The CDR3 bases are TGTGCCAGCAGCCACGTACCGGTGGTAGCGGGCCAAGAGACCCAGTACTTC. This codes for CASSHVPVVAGQETQYF.

The V and J genes are TRBV9 and TRBJ2-3; 7 bases are shared with TRBD1. Germline V gene sequence: CDR1 SGDLS, CDR2 YYNGEE. V shed 1 base and J 4 bases; nucleotides not matched to a gene: 3. The CDR3 consists of 14 residues. The CDR3 is CASSVIGTADTQYF. CDR3 nucleotides: TGTGCCAGCAGCGTAATTGGGACAGCAGATACGCAGTATTTT.

The chain joins TRBV24-1 to TRBJ2-5; 8 bases match TRBD2. This CDR3 comprises 17 residues. CDR1 and CDR2 from the germline V gene are KGHDR and SFDVKD. The junction had 14 bases not matched to a gene; V was cut back by 4 bases and J by 5 bases. The CDR3 coding sequence is TGTGCCACCAGTGACCCACTCAGCGGGAGTAATTCGGAGACCCAGTACTTC. This codes for CATSDPLSGSNSETQYF.

CDR3 protein: CASSFGGFVDEQYF. The DNA for the CDR3 is TGTGCCAGCAGCTTCGGTGGGTTCGTGGACGAGCAGTACTTC. V usage is TRBV5-4 and J usage is TRBJ2-7; D not resolved. Germline CDR1 reads SGHNT; CDR2 reads YYREEE (reference sequence). Trimming stripped 2 bases from V and 5 bases from J, with 14 bases between. The CDR3 has 14 residues.

The CDR3 bases are TGTGCCAGCAGTCCCGGGACAGGGTTCTACAATGAGCAGTTCTTC. Translation: CASSPGTGFYNEQFF. This chain uses TRBV7-3 with TRBJ2-1; 9 bases align to TRBD1. The CDR3 sequence is 15 residues long. Germline CDR1 is SGHTA and CDR2 is FQGTGA. Trimming cost V 6 bases and J 3 bases; bases outside gene matches: 6.

The chain uses TRBV2 and TRBJ1-4; D possibly corresponds to TRBD1 (6 bases). The CDR3 length is 16 residues. Germline V lookup: CDR1 SNHLY, CDR2 FYNNEI. The ends were cut back, 8 bases at V and 8 bases at J, with 24 bases in the middle. In DNA, the CDR3 is TGTGCCAGCCGAAATCACCGGGCCTCAACAGGGGAAAAACTGTTTTTT. Its translation is CASRNHRASTGEKLFF.

The chain is built from TRBV3-1 and TRBJ2-1, with D perhaps matching TRBD2 (5 bases). This CDR3 has 15 residues. Trimming pared 1 base from V and 2 bases from J, leaving 9 bases between. CDR1 and CDR2 (germline): LGHDT, YNNKEL (reference sequence). CDR3 protein: CASSQVGRAYNEQFF. DNA for the CDR3: TGTGCCAGCAGCCAAGTTGGGCGGGCCTACAATGAGCAGTTCTTC.

CDR3 loop: CASSLAGYYGYTF. As DNA, the CDR3 is TGTGCCAGCAGCTTAGCGGGGTACTATGGCTACACCTTC. The genes are TRBV7-9 and TRBJ1-2; D is undetermined. CDR1 and CDR2 (germline): SEHNR, FQNEAQ (reference sequence). CDR3 length equals 13 residues. Deletions cut 0 bases from V and 3 bases from J, with 5 bases between.

The rearrangement joins TRBV5-1 to TRBJ2-1; 8 bases map to TRBD1. After removal of 3 bases from V and 4 bases from J, the junction contained 6 bases not matched to a gene. CDR3 length: 15 amino acids. Germline V gene sequence: CDR1 SGHRS, CDR2 YFSETQ. The CDR3 loop reads CASSSGRTGYNEQFF. As DNA, the CDR3 is TGCGCCAGCAGCTCCGGAAGGACAGGGTACAATGAGCAGTTCTTC. Based on the CDR3 plus reference TRBV5-1 and TRBJ2-1, the full variable domain is KAGVTQTPRYLIKTRGQQVTLSCSPISGHRSVSWYQQTPGQGLQFLFEYFSETQRNKGNFPGRFSGRQFSNSRSEMNVSTLELGDSALYLCASSSGRTGYNEQFFGPGTRLTVL.

The V gene is TRBV19, the J gene TRBJ2-1, with D hard to call. CDR3 length: 15 amino acids. CDR1 and CDR2 from the germline V gene are LNHDA and SQIVND (reference sequence). V gave up 6 bases and J gave up 4 bases, with 16 bases separating them. CDR3 loop: CASSIARAGYNEQFF. DNA for the CDR3: TGTGCCAGTAGCATCGCCCGAGCCGGGTACAATGAGCAGTTCTTC. Drawing the rest from reference TRBV19 and TRBJ2-1, the complete variable domain is DGGITQSPKYLFRKEGQNVTLSCEQNLNHDAMYWYRQDPGQGLRLIYYSQIVNDFQKGDIAEGYSVSREKKESFPLTVTSAQKNPTAFYLCASSIARAGYNEQFFGPGTRLTVL.

This clonotype was counted once. The chain has TRBV5-6 and TRBJ1-1; D is unresolved. The CDR3 is 13 amino acids. With 5 bases removed from V and 0 bases from J, the gap between germline ends came to 8 bases. Per germline, CDR1 SGHDT and CDR2 YYEEEE. The CDR3 sequence: CASSGRMNTEAFF. The CDR3 nucleotides are TGTGCCAGCAGTGGACGGATGAACACTGAAGCTTTCTTT. Full variable domain (rest looked up from reference TRBV5-6 and TRBJ1-1): DAGVTQSPTHLIKTRGQQVTLRCSPKSGHDTVSWYQQALGQGPQFIFQYYEEEERQRGNFPDRFSGHQFPNYSSELNVNALLLGDSALYLCASSGRMNTEAFFGQGTRLTVV.

V and J are TRBV9 and TRBJ2-5, with D tentatively TRBD1 (5 bases). In germline, CDR1 is SGDLS, CDR2 YYNGEE. V lost 0 bases to trimming and J lost 4 bases, with 13 bases between them. This CDR3 contains 15 residues. CDR3 amino acids: CASSVEDTLRETQYF. CDR3 nucleotides: TGTGCCAGCAGCGTAGAGGACACCTTGAGAGAGACCCAGTACTTC.

The chain employs TRBV6-2 or TRBV6-3 and TRBJ2-1; 9 bases match TRBD1. Trimming removed 2 bases from V and 3 bases from J; junction bases left unmatched: 8. The CDR3 is 17 residues long. Germline V gives CDR1 MNHEY, CDR2 SVGEGT. The CDR3 DNA follows: TGTGCCAGCAGTTACCCAACAGGGGGCGGATTCTACAATGAGCAGTTCTTC. This translates into CASSYPTGGGFYNEQFF.

This rearrangement joins TRBV4-1 to TRBJ1-2; 10 nucleotides match TRBD1. The CDR3 consists of 16 residues. V lost 0 bases, J lost 4 bases, and 5 bases stayed unmatched. Germline lookup yields CDR1 MGHRA and CDR2 YSYEKL. The CDR3, as DNA: TGCGCCAGCAGCCAAGATACCGGGACAGGGGCCTATGGCTACACCTTC. This translates into CASSQDTGTGAYGYTF.

The chain joins TRBV16 to TRBJ1-1; D is ambiguous. Germline CDR1 and CDR2: KGHSY and FQNENV. CDR3 length equals 13 residues. Trimming took off 0 bases at V and 5 bases at J, with 7 bases between the two ends. The CDR3, as DNA: TGTGCCAGCAGCCAATCTACGAGTACTGAAGCTTTCTTT. Protein product: CASSQSTSTEAFF.

The V gene is TRBV19, the J gene TRBJ2-2; D perhaps matches TRBD2 (5 bases). The CDR3 sequence is 12 residues long. V was shortened by 5 bases and J by 8 bases, with 9 bases between the two germline ends. CDR1 LNHDA and CDR2 SQIVND come from the germline V gene (reference sequence). CDR3 amino acids: CASSYPGGELFF. The CDR3 region has the DNA TGTGCCAGTAGTTACCCGGGGGGGGAGCTGTTTTTT. The full variable domain, its missing parts supplied by reference TRBV19 and TRBJ2-2, is DGGITQSPKYLFRKEGQNVTLSCEQNLNHDAMYWYRQDPGQGLRLIYYSQIVNDFQKGDIAEGYSVSREKKESFPLTVTSAQKNPTAFYLCASSYPGGELFFGEGSRLTVL.

The V gene is TRBV7-9, the J gene TRBJ1-4; weak D call: TRBD1 (5 bases). There are 16 residues in the CDR3. V was trimmed by 3 bases and J by 5 bases, leaving 16 bases between them. Germline assignment: CDR1 SEHNR and CDR2 FQNEAQ (reference sequence). The DNA of the CDR3 is TGTGCCAGCAGCTTGGGGTACGGGACGGCGAATGAAAAACTGTTTTTT. The encoded protein is CASSLGYGTANEKLFF.

The rearrangement uses TRBV4-1 and TRBJ1-4; tentatively, D is TRBD1 (6 bases). This CDR3 has 16 residues. Trimming pared 1 base from V and 7 bases from J, leaving 16 bases between. CDR1 and CDR2 (germline): MGHRA, YSYEKL. Here the CDR3 reads CASSQGRGARAEKLFF. The CDR3 nucleotides read TGCGCCAGCAGCCAAGGGAGGGGGGCGCGGGCTGAAAAACTGTTTTTT.

In nucleotides, the CDR3 is TGTGCCAGCACCTACGGCTACGAGCAGTACTTC. Translated, it gives CASTYGYEQYF. V is TRBV6-5 and J is TRBJ2-7; no definite D call. Germline assignment: CDR1 MNHEY and CDR2 SVGAGI. V was trimmed by 7 bases and J by 3 bases, leaving 7 bases between them. This CDR3 spans 11 amino acids.

The chain couples TRBV27 to TRBJ2-2, with D tentatively TRBD2 (5 bases). Trimming stripped 5 bases from V and 6 bases from J, with 16 bases between. This CDR3 is built from 15 residues. Looked up from germline, CDR1 is MNHEY and CDR2 is SMNVEV (reference sequence). In DNA, the CDR3 is TGTGCCAGCAGTGACCCGGCTAGCTTCCCCGGGGAGCTGTTTTTT. This translates into CASSDPASFPGELFF.